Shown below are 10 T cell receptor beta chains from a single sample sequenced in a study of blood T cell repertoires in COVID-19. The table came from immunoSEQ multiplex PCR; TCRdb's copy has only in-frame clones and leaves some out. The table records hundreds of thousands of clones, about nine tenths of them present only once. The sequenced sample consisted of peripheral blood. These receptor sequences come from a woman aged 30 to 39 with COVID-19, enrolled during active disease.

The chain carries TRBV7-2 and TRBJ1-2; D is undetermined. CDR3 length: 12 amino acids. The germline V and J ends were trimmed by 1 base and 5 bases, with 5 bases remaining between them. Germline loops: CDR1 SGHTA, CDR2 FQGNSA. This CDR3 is CASSLVRYGYTF. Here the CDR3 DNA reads TGTGCCAGCAGCTTAGTGCGGTATGGCTACACCTTC.

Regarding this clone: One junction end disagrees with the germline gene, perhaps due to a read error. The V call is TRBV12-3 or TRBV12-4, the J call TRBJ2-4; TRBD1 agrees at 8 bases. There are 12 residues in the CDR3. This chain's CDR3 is CASSLGDRDRRF. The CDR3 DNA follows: TGTGCCAGCAGTTTAGGGGACCGGGACAGGCGCTTC.

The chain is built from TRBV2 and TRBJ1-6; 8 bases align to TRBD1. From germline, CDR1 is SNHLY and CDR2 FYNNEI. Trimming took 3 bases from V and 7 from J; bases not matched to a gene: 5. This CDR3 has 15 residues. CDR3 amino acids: CASSDTGGINSPLHF. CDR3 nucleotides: TGTGCCAGCAGTGACACAGGGGGGATAAATTCACCCCTCCACTTT.

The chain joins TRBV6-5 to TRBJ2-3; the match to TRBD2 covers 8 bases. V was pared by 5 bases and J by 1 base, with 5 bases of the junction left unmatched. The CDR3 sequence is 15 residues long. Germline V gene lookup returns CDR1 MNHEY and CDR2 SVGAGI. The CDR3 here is CASSTGAGGTDTQYF. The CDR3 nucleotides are TGTGCCAGCAGTACGGGAGCGGGGGGCACAGATACGCAGTATTTT.

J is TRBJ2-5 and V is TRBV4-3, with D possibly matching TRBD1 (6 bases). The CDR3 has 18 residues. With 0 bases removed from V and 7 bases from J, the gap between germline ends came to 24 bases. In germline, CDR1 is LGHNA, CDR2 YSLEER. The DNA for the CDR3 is TGCGCCAGCAGCCAAGAGGCAGGGGTCGGGGTAGTTGGGGGGACCCAGTACTTC. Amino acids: CASSQEAGVGVVGGTQYF.

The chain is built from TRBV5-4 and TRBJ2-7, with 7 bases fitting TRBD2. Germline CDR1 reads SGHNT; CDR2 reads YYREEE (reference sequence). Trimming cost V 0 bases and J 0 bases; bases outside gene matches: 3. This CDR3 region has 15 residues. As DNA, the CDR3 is TGTGCCAGCAGCTTGGACAGCGGGACCTCCTACGAGCAGTACTTC. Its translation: CASSLDSGTSYEQYF.

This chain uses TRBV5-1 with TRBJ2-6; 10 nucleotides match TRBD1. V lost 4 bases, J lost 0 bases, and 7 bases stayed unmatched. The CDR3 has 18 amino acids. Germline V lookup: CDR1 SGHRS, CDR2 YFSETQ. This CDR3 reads CASSTGTGVPSGANVLTF. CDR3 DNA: TGCGCCAGCAGCACGGGGACAGGGGTACCCTCTGGGGCCAACGTCCTGACTTTC.

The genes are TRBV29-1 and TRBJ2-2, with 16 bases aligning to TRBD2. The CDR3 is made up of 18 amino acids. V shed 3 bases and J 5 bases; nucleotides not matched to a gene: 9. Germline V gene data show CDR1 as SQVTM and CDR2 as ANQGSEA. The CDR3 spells CSVDGGTSGRVNTGELFF. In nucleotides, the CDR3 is TGCAGCGTTGATGGGGGGACTAGCGGGAGGGTCAATACCGGGGAGCTGTTTTTT.

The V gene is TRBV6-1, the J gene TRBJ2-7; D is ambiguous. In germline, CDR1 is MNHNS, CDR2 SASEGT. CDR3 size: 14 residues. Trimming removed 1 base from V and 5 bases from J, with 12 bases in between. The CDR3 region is CASSEVRGLDEQYF. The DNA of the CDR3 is TGTGCCAGCAGTGAAGTTCGTGGGCTCGACGAGCAGTACTTC.

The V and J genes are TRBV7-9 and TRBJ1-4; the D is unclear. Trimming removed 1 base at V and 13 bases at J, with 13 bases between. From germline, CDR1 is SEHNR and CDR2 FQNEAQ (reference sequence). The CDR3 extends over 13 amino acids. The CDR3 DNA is TGTGCCAGCAGCTTAGAAGTGGGAGGAGGACTGTTTTTT. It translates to CASSLEVGGGLFF. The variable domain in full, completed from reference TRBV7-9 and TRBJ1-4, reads DTGVSQNPRHKITKRGQNVTFRCDPISEHNRLYWYRQTLGQGPEFLTYFQNEAQLEKSRLLSDRFSAERPKGSFSTLEIQRTEQGDSAMYLCASSLEVGGGLFFGSGTQLSVL.